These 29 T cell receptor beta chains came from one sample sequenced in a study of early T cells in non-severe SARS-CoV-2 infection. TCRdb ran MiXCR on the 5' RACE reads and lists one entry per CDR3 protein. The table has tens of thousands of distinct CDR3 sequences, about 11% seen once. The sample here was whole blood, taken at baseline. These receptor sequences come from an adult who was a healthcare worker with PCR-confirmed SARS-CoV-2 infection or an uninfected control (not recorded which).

CDR3 sequence (DNA): TGTGCCAGCAGCTTAGCGGCGCAGGGAGGAGGCTATGGCTACACCTTC. Amino acid sequence: CASSLAAQGGGYGYTF. The V gene is TRBV7-9, the J gene TRBJ1-2; D might be TRBD1 (5 bases). The ends were cut back, 0 bases at V and 4 bases at J, with 15 bases in the middle. CDR1 is SEHNR and CDR2 is FQNEAQ in the germline V gene (reference sequence). The CDR3 runs 16 residues.

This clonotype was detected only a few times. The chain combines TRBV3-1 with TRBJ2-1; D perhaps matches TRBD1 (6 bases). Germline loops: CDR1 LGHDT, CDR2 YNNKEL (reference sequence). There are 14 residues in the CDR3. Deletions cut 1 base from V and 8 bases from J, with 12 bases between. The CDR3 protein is CASSQVGTNDEQFF. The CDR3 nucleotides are TGTGCCAGCAGCCAAGTCGGGACAAACGATGAGCAGTTCTTC.

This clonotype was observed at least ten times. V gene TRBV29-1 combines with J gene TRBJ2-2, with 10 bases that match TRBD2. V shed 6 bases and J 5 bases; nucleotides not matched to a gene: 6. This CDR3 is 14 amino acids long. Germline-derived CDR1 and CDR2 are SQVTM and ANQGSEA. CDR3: CSVDVAGGTGELFF. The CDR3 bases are TGCAGCGTGGATGTAGCGGGGGGAACCGGGGAGCTGTTTTTT.

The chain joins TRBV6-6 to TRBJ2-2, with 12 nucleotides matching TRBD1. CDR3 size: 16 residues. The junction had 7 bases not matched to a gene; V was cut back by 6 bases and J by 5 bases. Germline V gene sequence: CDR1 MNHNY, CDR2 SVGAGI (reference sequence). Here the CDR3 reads CASSPGTGGGTGELFF. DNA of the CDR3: TGTGCCAGCAGCCCGGGGACAGGGGGCGGAACCGGGGAGCTGTTTTTT.

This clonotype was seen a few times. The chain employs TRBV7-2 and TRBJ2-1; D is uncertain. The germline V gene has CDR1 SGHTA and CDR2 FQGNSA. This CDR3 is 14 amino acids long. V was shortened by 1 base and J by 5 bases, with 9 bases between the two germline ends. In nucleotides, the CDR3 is TGTGCCAGCAGCTTAGTTTTAGCCAACAATGAGCAGTTCTTC. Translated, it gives CASSLVLANNEQFF.

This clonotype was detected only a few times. CDR3 DNA sequence: TGTGCCAGCAAGGGGGCTTCTAGCACAGATACGCAGTATTTT. Its protein is CASKGASSTDTQYF. The chain is built from TRBV4-2 and TRBJ2-3; TRBD1 matches 7 bases. V shed 7 bases, J shed 0 bases, and the junction held 4 bases outside the gene matches. Looked up from germline, CDR1 is LGHNA and CDR2 is YNFKEQ. This CDR3 has 14 residues.

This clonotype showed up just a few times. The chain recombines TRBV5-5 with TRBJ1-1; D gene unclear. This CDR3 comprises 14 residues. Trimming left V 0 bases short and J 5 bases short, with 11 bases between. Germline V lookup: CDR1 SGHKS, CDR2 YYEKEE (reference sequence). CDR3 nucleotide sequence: TGTGCCAGCAGCTTGGGGACCAGCGGGACTGAAGCTTTCTTT. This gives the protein CASSLGTSGTEAFF.

In DNA form, the CDR3 reads TGTGCCAGCAGTTACTCGACAGGGAGTGAAGCTTTCTTT. Its translation: CASSYSTGSEAFF. This chain connects TRBV6-6 to TRBJ1-1; TRBD1 agrees at 7 bases. With 0 bases clipped from V and 7 bases from J, the junction kept 2 bases outside the gene matches. The V gene's germline CDR1 is MNHNY and CDR2 SVGAGI (reference sequence). This CDR3 contains 13 residues.

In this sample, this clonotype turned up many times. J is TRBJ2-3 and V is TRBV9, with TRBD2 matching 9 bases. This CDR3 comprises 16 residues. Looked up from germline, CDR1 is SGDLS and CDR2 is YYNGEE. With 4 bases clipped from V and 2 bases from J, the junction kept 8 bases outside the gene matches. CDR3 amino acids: CASSPRGTSLTDTQYF. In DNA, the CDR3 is TGTGCCAGCAGCCCCAGAGGGACTAGCCTCACAGATACGCAGTATTTT. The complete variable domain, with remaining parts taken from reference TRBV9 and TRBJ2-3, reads DSGVTQTPKHLITATGQRVTLRCSPRSGDLSVYWYQQSLDQGLQFLIQYYNGEERAKGNILERFSAQQFPDLHSELNLSSLELGDSALYFCASSPRGTSLTDTQYFGPGTRLTVL.

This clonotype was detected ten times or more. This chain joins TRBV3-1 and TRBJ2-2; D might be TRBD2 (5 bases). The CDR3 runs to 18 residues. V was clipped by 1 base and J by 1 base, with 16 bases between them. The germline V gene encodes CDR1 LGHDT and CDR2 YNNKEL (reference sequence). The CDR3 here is CASSQGRAQGGNTGELFF. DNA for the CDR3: TGTGCCAGCAGCCAAGGCCGGGCCCAAGGAGGGAACACCGGGGAGCTGTTTTTT. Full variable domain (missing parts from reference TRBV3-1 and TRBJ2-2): DTAVSQTPKYLVTQMGNDKSIKCEQNLGHDTMYWYKQDSKKFLKIMFSYNNKELIINETVPNRFSPKSPDKAHLNLHINSLELGDSAVYFCASSQGRAQGGNTGELFFGEGSRLTVL.

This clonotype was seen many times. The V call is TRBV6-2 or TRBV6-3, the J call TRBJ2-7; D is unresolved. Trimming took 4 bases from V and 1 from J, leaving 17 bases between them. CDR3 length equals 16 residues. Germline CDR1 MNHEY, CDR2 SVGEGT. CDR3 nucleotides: TGTGCCAGCAGTTCCCCCCAGGCGGTACCTTCCTACGAGCAGTACTTC. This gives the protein CASSSPQAVPSYEQYF.

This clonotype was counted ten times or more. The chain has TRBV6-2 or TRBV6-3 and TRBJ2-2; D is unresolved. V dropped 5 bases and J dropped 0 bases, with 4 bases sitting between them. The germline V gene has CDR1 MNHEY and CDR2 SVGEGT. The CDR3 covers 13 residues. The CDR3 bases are TGTGCCAGCAGTAGGGCGAACACCGGGGAGCTGTTTTTT. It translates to CASSRANTGELFF.

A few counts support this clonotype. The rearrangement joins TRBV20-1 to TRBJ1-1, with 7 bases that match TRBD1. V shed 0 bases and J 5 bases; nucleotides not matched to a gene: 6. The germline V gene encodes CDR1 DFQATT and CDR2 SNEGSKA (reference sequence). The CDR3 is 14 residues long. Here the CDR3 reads CSARDRPGGTEAFF. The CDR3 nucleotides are TGCAGTGCTAGAGATAGGCCAGGGGGGACTGAAGCTTTCTTT.

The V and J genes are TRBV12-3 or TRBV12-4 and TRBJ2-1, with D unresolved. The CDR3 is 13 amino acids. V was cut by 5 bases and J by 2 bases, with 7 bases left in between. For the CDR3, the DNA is TGTGCCAGCAGTCCCCAAACCTACAATGAGCAGTTCTTC. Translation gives CASSPQTYNEQFF.

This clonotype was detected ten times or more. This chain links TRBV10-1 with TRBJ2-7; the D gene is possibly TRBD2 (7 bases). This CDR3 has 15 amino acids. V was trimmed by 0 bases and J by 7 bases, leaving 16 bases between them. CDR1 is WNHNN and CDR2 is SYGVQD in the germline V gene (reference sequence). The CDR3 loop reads CASSESGGGPREQYF. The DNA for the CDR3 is TGCGCCAGCAGTGAGTCAGGGGGGGGGCCGCGAGAGCAGTACTTC.

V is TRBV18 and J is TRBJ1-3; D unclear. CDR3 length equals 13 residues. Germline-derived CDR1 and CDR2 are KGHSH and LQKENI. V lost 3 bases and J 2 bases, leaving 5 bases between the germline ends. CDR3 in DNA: TGTGCCAGCTCACCTGTTGCTGGAAACACCATATATTTT. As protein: CASSPVAGNTIYF.

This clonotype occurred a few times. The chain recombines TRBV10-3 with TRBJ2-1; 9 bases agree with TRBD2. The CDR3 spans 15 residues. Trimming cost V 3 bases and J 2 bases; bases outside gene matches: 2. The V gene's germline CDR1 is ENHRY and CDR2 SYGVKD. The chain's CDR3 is CAISEAGGPYNEQFF. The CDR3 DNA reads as TGTGCCATCAGTGAAGCGGGGGGACCCTACAATGAGCAGTTCTTC.

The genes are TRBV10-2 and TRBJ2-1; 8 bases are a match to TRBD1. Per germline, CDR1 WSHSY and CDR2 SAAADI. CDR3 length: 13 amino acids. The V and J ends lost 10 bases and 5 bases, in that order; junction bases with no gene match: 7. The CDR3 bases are TGCGCCACCTTGGACAGGGCGGACAATGAGCAGTTCTTC. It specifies CATLDRADNEQFF.

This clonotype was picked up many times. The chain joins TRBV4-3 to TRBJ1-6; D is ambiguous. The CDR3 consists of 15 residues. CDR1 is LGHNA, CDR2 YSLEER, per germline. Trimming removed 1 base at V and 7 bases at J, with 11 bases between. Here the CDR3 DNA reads TGCGCCAGCAGCCAAGCAAACAGACTAAATTCACCCCTCCACTTT. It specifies CASSQANRLNSPLHF.

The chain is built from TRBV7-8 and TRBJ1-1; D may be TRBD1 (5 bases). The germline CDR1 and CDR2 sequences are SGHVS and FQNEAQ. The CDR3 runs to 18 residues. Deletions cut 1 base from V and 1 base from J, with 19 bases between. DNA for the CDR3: TGTGCCAGCAGCTTAGTGGACTTGGGCAGGGCGAGGAACACTGAAGCTTTCTTT. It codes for CASSLVDLGRARNTEAFF.

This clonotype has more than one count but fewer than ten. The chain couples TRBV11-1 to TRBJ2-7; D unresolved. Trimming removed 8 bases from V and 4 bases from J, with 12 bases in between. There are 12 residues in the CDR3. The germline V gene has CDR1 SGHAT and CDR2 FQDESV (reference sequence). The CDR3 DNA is TGTGCCAGCCGAACCGGGCCGTACGAGCAGTACTTC. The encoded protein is CASRTGPYEQYF. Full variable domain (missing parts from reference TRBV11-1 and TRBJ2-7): EAEVAQSPRYKITEKSQAVAFWCDPISGHATLYWYRQILGQGPELLVQFQDESVVDDSQLPKDRFSAERLKGVDSTLKIQPAELGDSAMYLCASRTGPYEQYFGPGTRLTVT.

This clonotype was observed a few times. CDR3 nucleotide sequence: TGCAGTACGGGCACTAGCGGTAGCACAGATACGCAGTATTTT. Translating it yields CSTGTSGSTDTQYF. V is TRBV20-1 and J is TRBJ2-3; 8 positions match TRBD2. Trimming took 8 bases from V and 0 from J; bases not matched to a gene: 7. CDR1 and CDR2 from the germline V gene are DFQATT and SNEGSKA (reference sequence). The CDR3 consists of 14 residues.

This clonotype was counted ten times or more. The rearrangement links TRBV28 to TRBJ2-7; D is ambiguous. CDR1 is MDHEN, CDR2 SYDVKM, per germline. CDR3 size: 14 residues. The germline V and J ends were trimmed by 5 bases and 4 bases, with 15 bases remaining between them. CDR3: CASSPPGQQYEQYF. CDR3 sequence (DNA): TGTGCCAGCAGTCCCCCGGGCCAGCAATACGAGCAGTACTTC.

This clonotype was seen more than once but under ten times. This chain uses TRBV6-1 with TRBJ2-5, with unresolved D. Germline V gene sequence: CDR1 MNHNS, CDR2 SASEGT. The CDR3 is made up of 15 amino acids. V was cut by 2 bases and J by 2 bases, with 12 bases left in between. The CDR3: CASSEIRGQQETQYF. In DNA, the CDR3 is TGTGCCAGCAGTGAAATTCGTGGGCAGCAAGAGACCCAGTACTTC.

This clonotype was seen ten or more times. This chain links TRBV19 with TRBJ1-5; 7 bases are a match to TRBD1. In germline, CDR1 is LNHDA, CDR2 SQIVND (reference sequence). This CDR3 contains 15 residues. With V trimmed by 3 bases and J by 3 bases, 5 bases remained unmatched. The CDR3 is CASSIGGGDNQPQHF. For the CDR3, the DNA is TGTGCCAGTAGTATTGGAGGGGGCGACAATCAGCCCCAGCATTTT.

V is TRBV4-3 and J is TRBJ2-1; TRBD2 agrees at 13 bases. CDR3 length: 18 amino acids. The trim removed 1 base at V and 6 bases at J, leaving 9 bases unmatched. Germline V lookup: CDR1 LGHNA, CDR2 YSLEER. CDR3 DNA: TGCGCCAGCAGCCAAGCCCAGAGACTAGCGGGGGGTCCCAATGAGCAGTTCTTC. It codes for CASSQAQRLAGGPNEQFF.

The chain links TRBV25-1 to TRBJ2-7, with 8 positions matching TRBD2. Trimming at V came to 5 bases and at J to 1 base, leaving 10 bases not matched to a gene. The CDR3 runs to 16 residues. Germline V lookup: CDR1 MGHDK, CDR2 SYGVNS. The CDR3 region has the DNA TGTGCCAGCAGTACGCCCGGGGGGGATCGGTCCTACGAGCAGTACTTC. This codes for CASSTPGGDRSYEQYF.

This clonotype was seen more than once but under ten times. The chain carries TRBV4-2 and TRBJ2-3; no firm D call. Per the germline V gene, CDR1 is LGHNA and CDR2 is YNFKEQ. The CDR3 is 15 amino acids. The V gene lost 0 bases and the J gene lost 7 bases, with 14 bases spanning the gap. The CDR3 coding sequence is TGTGCCAGCAGCCAAGACGTTTCTCCGGCGAATACGCAGTATTTT. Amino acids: CASSQDVSPANTQYF.

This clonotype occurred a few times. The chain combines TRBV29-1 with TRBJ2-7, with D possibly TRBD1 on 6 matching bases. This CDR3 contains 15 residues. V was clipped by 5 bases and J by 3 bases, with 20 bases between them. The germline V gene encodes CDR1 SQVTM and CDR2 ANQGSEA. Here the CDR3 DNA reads TGCAGCGTTTACAGGGTGGGAGTAGGGCACTACGAGCAGTACTTC. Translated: CSVYRVGVGHYEQYF.